The rows below give T cell receptor beta chains drawn from one sample of a study of radiotherapy plus CTLA-4 blockade in lung cancer. Sequenced by immunoSEQ multiplex PCR; TCRdb stores in-frame clones only, minus some. The data show about 97,000 clones, around 79% seen once. The material sequenced was peripheral blood, taken from a patient treated with radiotherapy plus ipilimumab. These receptors were collected from a human donor with non-small cell lung cancer who had a partial response to radiotherapy plus ipilimumab. Some clones in this sample may be carry-over from other donors' samples. The CDR3 runs from the conserved cysteine through the conserved F or W. Fields, in order: clone size, V gene, J gene, D gene, CDR3 DNA, CDR3 protein. D genes are given only for firm matches. Only part of the rows carry a size: once, few, many, or a class if the clone is expanded.

abundance: few; v_gene: TRBV9; j_gene: TRBJ2-5; d_gene: TRBD2; CDR3nt: TGTGCCAGCAGCGTAGAAGCGGGAGAGGAGACCCAGTACTTC; CDR3aa: CASSVEAGEETQYF
abundance: NA; v_gene: TRBV7-9; j_gene: TRBJ1-1; d_gene: TRBD1; CDR3nt: TGTGCCAGCAGCTATCGACAGGGTATAGCTGAAGCTTTCTTT; CDR3aa: CASSYRQGIAEAFF
abundance: NA; v_gene: TRBV11-3; j_gene: TRBJ1-1; d_gene: NA; CDR3nt: TGTGCCAGCTCCGAGGCTGGCTTTAACACTGAAGCTTTCTTT; CDR3aa: CASSEAGFNTEAFF
abundance: NA; v_gene: TRBV5-1; j_gene: TRBJ2-3; d_gene: NA; CDR3nt: TGCGCCAGCAGGGCCGAACTAGGTTACGGCACAGATACGCAGTATTTT; CDR3aa: CASRAELGYGTDTQYF
abundance: NA; v_gene: TRBV5-5; j_gene: TRBJ1-1; d_gene: NA; CDR3nt: TGTGCCAGCAGCTTGGTGGGGGGTCTGAACACTGAAGCTTTCTTT; CDR3aa: CASSLVGGLNTEAFF
abundance: NA; v_gene: TRBV19; j_gene: TRBJ2-3; d_gene: NA; CDR3nt: TGTGCCAGTAGTCCCGGGACAAGGGATACGCAGTATTTT; CDR3aa: CASSPGTRDTQYF
abundance: NA; v_gene: TRBV5-1; j_gene: TRBJ2-2; d_gene: TRBD2; CDR3nt: TGCGCCAGCAGGGATTCGTTCGGGACTAGCGACACCGGGGAGCTGTTTTTT; CDR3aa: CASRDSFGTSDTGELFF
abundance: NA; v_gene: TRBV21-1; j_gene: TRBJ2-7; d_gene: NA; CDR3nt: TGTGCCAGCAGCAATCCCCCCAGCGGGAGTATCAACGAGCAGTACTTC; CDR3aa: CASSNPPSGSINEQYF
abundance: NA; v_gene: TRBV5-1; j_gene: TRBJ2-1; d_gene: NA; CDR3nt: TGCGCCAGCAGCTTAGCCATGTTGGCCTACAATGAGCAGTTCTTC; CDR3aa: CASSLAMLAYNEQFF
abundance: many; v_gene: TRBV9; j_gene: TRBJ2-5; d_gene: NA; CDR3nt: TGTGCCAGCAGCGGGTCTTTAGGGGCAGAGACCCAGTACTTC; CDR3aa: CASSGSLGAETQYF
abundance: NA; v_gene: TRBV15; j_gene: TRBJ1-4; d_gene: NA; CDR3nt: TGTGCCACCAGCAGGTACAGCCTTGAAAAACTGTTTTTT; CDR3aa: CATSRYSLEKLFF
abundance: NA; v_gene: TRBV7-2; j_gene: TRBJ2-1; d_gene: TRBD2; CDR3nt: TGTGCCAGCAGCTTAATTCGGGGGGACAATGAGCAGTTCTTC; CDR3aa: CASSLIRGDNEQFF
abundance: NA; v_gene: TRBV28; j_gene: TRBJ2-1; d_gene: NA; CDR3nt: TGTGCCAGCAGCCGCCCGGCGGGTTCCTACAATGAGCAGTTCTTC; CDR3aa: CASSRPAGSYNEQFF
abundance: NA; v_gene: TRBV5-4; j_gene: TRBJ1-2; d_gene: NA; CDR3nt: TGTGCCAGCAGCTTCGGGCAGGGCGACTATGGCTACACCTTC; CDR3aa: CASSFGQGDYGYTF
abundance: NA; v_gene: TRBV30; j_gene: TRBJ1-2; d_gene: NA; CDR3nt: TGTGCCTGGAGTTTGACAGGTTCTAACTATGGCTACACCTTC; CDR3aa: CAWSLTGSNYGYTF
abundance: NA; v_gene: TRBV2; j_gene: TRBJ1-5; d_gene: NA; CDR3nt: TGTGCCAGCAGTGATACCGTTACATATCAGCCCCAGCATTTT; CDR3aa: CASSDTVTYQPQHF
abundance: once; v_gene: TRBV6-6; j_gene: TRBJ2-7; d_gene: NA; CDR3nt: TGTGCCAGCAGACACCCAGCCGGGAGCCCCTACGAGCAGTACTTC; CDR3aa: CASRHPAGSPYEQYF
abundance: NA; v_gene: TRBV18; j_gene: TRBJ2-7; d_gene: NA; CDR3nt: TGTGCCAGCTCACCGTCGGGAGGGGGCACTTACGAGCAGTACTTC; CDR3aa: CASSPSGGGTYEQYF
abundance: NA; v_gene: TRBV5-1; j_gene: TRBJ2-5; d_gene: NA; CDR3nt: TGCGCCAGCAGCCCCGCCGGAGAGGAGACCCAGTACTTC; CDR3aa: CASSPAGEETQYF
abundance: NA; v_gene: TRBV28; j_gene: TRBJ1-2; d_gene: NA; CDR3nt: TGTGCCAGCAGTTTTGCGGTCTATGGCTACACCTTC; CDR3aa: CASSFAVYGYTF
abundance: NA; v_gene: TRBV6-1; j_gene: TRBJ2-7; d_gene: NA; CDR3nt: TGTGCCAGCACTCTCCCCCGGGGGGCGACCTACGAGCAGTACTTC; CDR3aa: CASTLPRGATYEQYF
abundance: NA; v_gene: TRBV7-2; j_gene: TRBJ1-5; d_gene: NA; CDR3nt: TGTGCCAGCGGGTATACAGGGTTCAATCAGCCCCAGCATTTT; CDR3aa: CASGYTGFNQPQHF
abundance: NA; v_gene: TRBV29-1; j_gene: TRBJ1-5; d_gene: NA; CDR3nt: TGCAGCGTGGGACATGGGAATCAGCCCCAGCATTTT; CDR3aa: CSVGHGNQPQHF
abundance: NA; v_gene: TRBV7-9; j_gene: TRBJ2-3; d_gene: TRBD1; CDR3nt: TGTGCCAGCAGCTTAATCAGGACAGGAAGCACAAATACGCAGTATTTT; CDR3aa: CASSLIRTGSTNTQYF
abundance: NA; v_gene: TRBV7-2; j_gene: TRBJ2-3; d_gene: NA; CDR3nt: TGTGCCAGCAGCTTAGATGGCGGGGCGGCAGATACGCAGTATTTT; CDR3aa: CASSLDGGAADTQYF
abundance: NA; v_gene: TRBV15; j_gene: TRBJ2-1; d_gene: TRBD1; CDR3nt: TGTGCCACCAGCAGCCGCAGGGGGTTGGACAATGAGCAGTTCTTC; CDR3aa: CATSSRRGLDNEQFF
abundance: NA; v_gene: TRBV9; j_gene: TRBJ1-4; d_gene: TRBD1; CDR3nt: TGTGCCAGCAGCGTAGGGACACAGGGGGGAGAAAAACTGTTTTTT; CDR3aa: CASSVGTQGGEKLFF
abundance: NA; v_gene: TRBV7-8; j_gene: TRBJ2-3; d_gene: NA; CDR3nt: TGTGCCAGCAGCTTAGTTTCTAGCACAGATACGCAGTATTTT; CDR3aa: CASSLVSSTDTQYF
abundance: NA; v_gene: TRBV7-2; j_gene: TRBJ2-7; d_gene: TRBD2; CDR3nt: TGTGCCAGCAGCTTCGGGCCGCTAGCGGCTTACGAGCAGTACTTC; CDR3aa: CASSFGPLAAYEQYF
abundance: once; v_gene: TRBV4-2; j_gene: TRBJ1-2; d_gene: NA; CDR3nt: TGTGCCAGCAGCCAAGAGGGGGGGCCGAACTATGGCTACACCTTC; CDR3aa: CASSQEGGPNYGYTF
abundance: NA; v_gene: TRBV2; j_gene: TRBJ1-5; d_gene: NA; CDR3nt: TGTGCCAGCAGTGATGACTTGGGTCCTAGCAATCAGCCCCAGCATTTT; CDR3aa: CASSDDLGPSNQPQHF
abundance: NA; v_gene: TRBV11-2; j_gene: TRBJ2-2; d_gene: NA; CDR3nt: TGTGCCAGCAGCTTAGGGGACACATACACCGGGGAGCTGTTTTTT; CDR3aa: CASSLGDTYTGELFF